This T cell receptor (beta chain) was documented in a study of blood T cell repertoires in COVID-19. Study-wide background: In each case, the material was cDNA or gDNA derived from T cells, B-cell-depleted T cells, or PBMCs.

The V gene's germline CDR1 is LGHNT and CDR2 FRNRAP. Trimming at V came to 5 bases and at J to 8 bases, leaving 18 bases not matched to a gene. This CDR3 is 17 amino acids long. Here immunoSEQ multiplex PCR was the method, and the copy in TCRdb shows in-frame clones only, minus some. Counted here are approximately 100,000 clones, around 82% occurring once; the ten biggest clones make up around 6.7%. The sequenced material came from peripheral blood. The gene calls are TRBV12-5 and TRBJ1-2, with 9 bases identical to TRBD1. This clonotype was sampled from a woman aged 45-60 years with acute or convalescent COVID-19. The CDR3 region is CASGLSAGQGLFLGYTF. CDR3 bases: TGTGCTAGTGGTCTTTCGGCGGGACAGGGTCTCTTTTTGGGCTACACCTTC.